This T cell receptor (beta chain) appears in the sequencing data of a study of blood T cell repertoires in COVID-19. This CDR3 has 17 residues. V lost 2 bases and J lost 0; bases outside the gene matches: 9. The germline gives CDR1 SGDLS, CDR2 YYNGEE. Produced via immunoSEQ multiplex PCR; TCRdb's table is partial and in-frame only. Here the sample spans some 240,000 clones, approximately 89% being singletons. This TCR was sampled from a woman aged 40 to 50 who had recovered from COVID-19. Sequenced material: peripheral blood. The chain is built from TRBV9 and TRBJ2-3; TRBD2 matches 7 bases. CDR3 nucleotides: TGTGCCAGCAGCGTCAGCTCGGGACTAACAAGCACAGATACGCAGTATTTT. Its translation: CASSVSSGLTSTDTQYF.